Each of the 8 T cell receptor beta chains below was sequenced from the same sample in a study of T cell changes during pregnancy in multiple sclerosis. Libraries were prepared by immunoSEQ multiplex PCR; TCRdb keeps only in-frame clonotypes and omits some of them. Of tens of thousands of clones in the sample, roughly 94% were seen once. The sequenced sample was CD8+ T cells from peripheral blood mononuclear cells, obtained after pregnancy. Source of these receptors: a female donor with multiple sclerosis, enrolled in a pregnancy study.

This chain joins TRBV2 and TRBJ1-2, with D maybe TRBD1 (6 bases). This CDR3 has 14 amino acids. V shed 7 bases and J shed 4 bases, with 16 bases lying between them. The germline V gene has CDR1 SNHLY and CDR2 FYNNEI. The CDR3 reads CASTEDRSGYGYTF. In nucleotides, the CDR3 is TGTGCCAGCACCGAAGACAGGTCTGGCTATGGCTACACCTTC.

The gene calls are TRBV4-2 and TRBJ2-7, with 8 bases fitting TRBD2. V trimming: 4 bases; J trimming: 0 bases; junction bases outside the gene matches: 2. Germline CDR1 and CDR2: LGHNA and YNFKEQ. The CDR3 sequence is 14 residues long. The CDR3 is CASSPGTSSYEQYF. The CDR3 region has the DNA TGTGCCAGCAGCCCCGGGACTAGCTCCTACGAGCAGTACTTC.

The chain couples TRBV5-4 to TRBJ2-1; TRBD1 agrees at 10 bases. The CDR3 is 15 amino acids. Germline lookup yields CDR1 SGHNT and CDR2 YYREEE (reference sequence). Unmatched junction bases numbered 4, after V lost 0 bases and J lost 7 bases. CDR3 bases: TGTGCCAGCAGCTTGGCCGGGACAGGGGTGAATGAGCAGTTCTTC. It codes for CASSLAGTGVNEQFF.

This clone was detected once. The V and J genes are TRBV9 and TRBJ2-7; 7 nucleotides agree with TRBD1. The CDR3 length is 14 residues. With V trimmed by 6 bases and J by 6 bases, 12 bases remained unmatched. CDR1 is SGDLS and CDR2 is YYNGEE in the germline V gene. CDR3 residues: CASTSTGETVEQYF. The CDR3 DNA sequence: TGTGCCAGCACCTCAACAGGGGAGACGGTCGAGCAGTACTTC.

The J gene is TRBJ2-1, the V gene TRBV9; D might be TRBD2 (5 bases). Germline CDR1 and CDR2: SGDLS and YYNGEE. The V gene lost 0 bases and the J gene lost 5 bases, with 12 bases spanning the gap. The CDR3 length is 15 residues. The CDR3 here is CASSVEFTRNNEQFF. The CDR3 DNA is TGTGCCAGCAGCGTAGAGTTTACTAGGAACAATGAGCAGTTCTTC.

The V and J genes are TRBV10-1 and TRBJ2-7; tentative D call: TRBD2 (6 bases). The CDR3 covers 19 residues. V gave up 3 bases and J gave up 4 bases, with 28 bases separating them. Germline loops: CDR1 WNHNN, CDR2 SYGVQD (reference sequence). DNA for the CDR3: TGCGCCAGCAGTGAAAGTCCCGGGATGGCCAGAGTTGCGGGATACGAGCAGTACTTC. As protein: CASSESPGMARVAGYEQYF.

This clone was seen just once. The chain combines TRBV11-2 with TRBJ2-7, with 9 positions matching TRBD2. Looked up from germline, CDR1 is SGHAT and CDR2 is FQNNGV. The CDR3 loop spans 15 amino acids. The V gene end was trimmed by 0 bases and the J gene end by 2 bases; junction bases not matched to a gene: 2. CDR3 DNA: TGTGCCAGCAGCTTAGAAGGACTAGCGCCCTACGAGCAGTACTTC. Translating gives CASSLEGLAPYEQYF.

V is TRBV6-5 and J is TRBJ1-4, with D uncertain. V lost 0 bases and J lost 4, with 9 bases in between. There are 15 residues in the CDR3. Germline V gives CDR1 MNHEY, CDR2 SVGAGI. CDR3: CASSYSADYNEKLFF. The CDR3 DNA sequence: TGTGCCAGCAGTTACTCCGCTGACTATAATGAAAAACTGTTTTTT.